The 24 T cell receptor beta chains below all came from one sample that was sequenced in a study of blood T cells in healthy people across ages. Through a sample-barcoded 5' primer and a J-beta primer mix, a second PCR was run for roughly 6 to 12 cycles. TCRdb re-called the 5' RACE reads with MiXCR, one entry per CDR3 protein. Of over 600,000 distinct CDR3 sequences in the sample, just over 55% were seen once. The sequencing input was blood. These receptors all come from a man between 35 and 55 years old in good health.

The sample holds a few counts of this clonotype. The V gene is TRBV9, the J gene TRBJ2-3; the D is unclear. CDR1 SGDLS and CDR2 YYNGEE come from the germline V gene. The CDR3 consists of 12 residues. V was clipped by 6 bases and J by 2 bases, with 7 bases between them. Here the CDR3 reads CASTDPTDTQYF. The CDR3 DNA sequence: TGTGCCAGCACCGACCCCACAGATACGCAGTATTTT.

The chain joins TRBV25-1 to TRBJ2-1, with 7 bases aligning to TRBD2. V gave up 7 bases and J gave up 3 bases; unmatched junction bases: 9. The CDR3 is 15 residues long. The germline V gene has CDR1 MGHDK and CDR2 SYGVNS. CDR3 sequence: CASTARDYGYNEQFF. DNA for the CDR3: TGTGCCAGCACCGCCAGGGACTACGGCTACAATGAGCAGTTCTTC.

This rearrangement joins TRBV3-1 to TRBJ1-2; no firm D call. CDR3 length equals 14 residues. V was shortened by 4 bases and J by 4 bases, with 13 bases between the two germline ends. The germline CDR1 and CDR2 sequences are LGHDT and YNNKEL (reference sequence). The CDR3 bases are TGTGCCAGCAGCCCCGGACCCCAGTCCTATGGCTACACCTTC. Translation: CASSPGPQSYGYTF.

The chain combines TRBV5-1 with TRBJ2-1; a possible D gene is TRBD2 (5 bases). Trimming pared 4 bases from V and 6 bases from J, leaving 11 bases between. The CDR3 is 13 residues long. CDR1 is SGHRS and CDR2 is YFSETQ in the germline V gene. CDR3 loop: CASSQRTLNEQFF. In nucleotides, the CDR3 is TGCGCCAGCAGCCAGCGGACTCTCAATGAGCAGTTCTTC.

V usage is TRBV28 and J usage is TRBJ2-4, with 7 bases fitting TRBD1. The J call could be wrong; TRBJ2-7 is a better fit for the DNA end. Per germline, CDR1 MDHEN and CDR2 SYDVKM. The CDR3 sequence is 14 residues long. CDR3 protein: CASSLKGAPYEQYF. CDR3 DNA sequence: TGTGCCAGCAGTTTAAAGGGGGCCCCCTACGAGCAGTACTTC.

This clonotype appeared a few times. The chain combines TRBV25-1 with TRBJ2-6, with D perhaps given as TRBD1 or TRBD2 (5 bases each). CDR1 and CDR2 (germline): MGHDK, SYGVNS. V shed 5 bases and J shed 2 bases, with 13 bases lying between them. The CDR3 is 16 residues long. CDR3 loop: CASSYLRGTGANVLTF. In nucleotides, the CDR3 is TGTGCCAGCAGTTATTTGAGGGGAACTGGGGCCAACGTCCTGACTTTC.

The table lists this clonotype with a few counts. The gene calls are TRBV10-3 and TRBJ2-1; the match to TRBD2 covers 8 bases. The CDR3 consists of 15 residues. With V trimmed by 2 bases and J by 5 bases, 5 bases remained unmatched. The germline CDR1 and CDR2 sequences are ENHRY and SYGVKD. CDR3 amino acids: CAISEGLAGNNEQFF. CDR3 bases: TGTGCCATCAGTGAGGGGTTAGCGGGGAACAATGAGCAGTTCTTC.

The CDR3 is CSARGKGGAGGSADTQYF. For the CDR3, the DNA is TGCAGTGCTAGAGGAAAAGGGGGCGCGGGCGGGAGCGCAGATACGCAGTATTTT. The chain combines TRBV20-1 with TRBJ2-3, with D perhaps matching TRBD1 or TRBD2 (7 bases each). The length of the CDR3 is 18 residues. V was trimmed by 1 base and J by 4 bases, leaving 24 bases between them. Germline CDR1 is DFQATT and CDR2 is SNEGSKA (reference sequence).

The rearrangement joins TRBV7-8 to TRBJ2-7; 7 nucleotides line up with TRBD1. Trimming at V came to 4 bases and at J to 2 bases, leaving 8 bases not matched to a gene. Germline loops: CDR1 SGHVS, CDR2 FQNEAQ. There are 15 residues in the CDR3. CDR3 in amino acids: CASSSGTAGTYEQYF. The CDR3 coding sequence is TGTGCCAGCAGCTCAGGGACAGCCGGAACCTACGAGCAGTACTTC.

This clonotype was detected only a few times. The chain combines TRBV6-6 with TRBJ1-1; D not resolved. Germline-derived CDR1 and CDR2 are MNHNY and SVGAGI (reference sequence). The V and J ends lost 1 base and 10 bases respectively, with 7 bases between them. CDR3 length equals 11 residues. CDR3 sequence: CASSYYEGAFF. Here the CDR3 DNA reads TGTGCCAGCAGTTACTACGAGGGAGCTTTCTTT.

This clonotype was recorded a few times. This rearrangement joins TRBV6-1 to TRBJ1-2; 9 nucleotides line up with TRBD1. This CDR3 comprises 15 residues. V was pared by 1 base and J by 5 bases, with 5 bases of the junction left unmatched. Looked up from germline, CDR1 is MNHNS and CDR2 is SASEGT. The DNA for the CDR3 is TGTGCCAGCAGTGAAGGACAGGGGGATATATATGGCTACACCTTC. Amino acids: CASSEGQGDIYGYTF.

The chain combines TRBV13 with TRBJ2-7; 9 bases are a match to TRBD2. Germline CDR1 is PRHDT and CDR2 is FYEKMQ (reference sequence). J was trimmed by 7 bases and V by 2 bases; bases with no gene match: 12. The CDR3 consists of 16 residues. CDR3 amino acids: CASSLNGGRAINEQYF. DNA of the CDR3: TGTGCCAGCAGCTTAAATGGCGGGAGGGCCATCAATGAGCAGTACTTC.

As to this clonotype: At one boundary the junction diverges from the germline segment, which might be a read error. The chain recombines TRBV20-1 with TRBJ2-2; no definite D call. CDR3 length equals 14 residues. Germline CDR1 is DFQATT and CDR2 is SNEGSKA (reference sequence). The CDR3 region is CSAKPDSNAGELFF. DNA of the CDR3: TGCAGTGCTAAACCCGACTCGAACGCCGGGGAGCTGTTTTTT.

V is TRBV29-1 and J is TRBJ2-2; possible D gene TRBD1, 6 bases. CDR1 and CDR2 (germline): SQVTM, ANQGSEA. V was cut by 4 bases and J by 5 bases, with 14 bases left in between. This CDR3 contains 14 residues. In DNA form, the CDR3 reads TGCAGCGTTGGAGACAGGATAAGGACCGGGGAGCTGTTTTTT. It codes for CSVGDRIRTGELFF.

The chain is built from TRBV5-1 and TRBJ1-1; 7 bases match TRBD1. CDR3 length equals 16 residues. Trimming took 4 bases from V and 0 from J; bases not matched to a gene: 9. Looked up from germline, CDR1 is SGHRS and CDR2 is YFSETQ. The CDR3 DNA reads TGCGCCAGCAGCCTCCGACAGGGACCGATGAACACTGAAGCTTTCTTT. It codes for CASSLRQGPMNTEAFF.

The V gene is TRBV28, the J gene TRBJ1-5; maybe TRBD1 (6 bases). CDR1 is MDHEN, CDR2 SYDVKM, per germline. V dropped 8 bases and J dropped 0 bases, with 11 bases sitting between them. This CDR3 is 14 amino acids long. Here the CDR3 reads CASQGPYSNQPQHF. The DNA of the CDR3 is TGTGCCAGCCAGGGGCCTTATAGCAATCAGCCCCAGCATTTT. Full variable domain (rest looked up from reference TRBV28 and TRBJ1-5): DVKVTQSSRYLVKRTGEKVFLECVQDMDHENMFWYRQDPGLGLRLIYFSYDVKMKEKGDIPEGYSVSREKKERFSLILESASTNQTSMYLCASQGPYSNQPQHFGDGTRLSIL.

This clonotype has just a few counts. The chain couples TRBV6-5 to TRBJ2-3; D may be TRBD2 (5 bases). V lost 6 bases and J lost 4, with 11 bases in between. Germline V CDR1 and CDR2: MNHEY, SVGAGI. This CDR3 spans 13 amino acids. The CDR3, as DNA: TGTGCCAGCAGCCGGGGTTTCCCAGATACGCAGTATTTT. This encodes CASSRGFPDTQYF.

This sequence joins TRBV7-8 and TRBJ2-3, with D perhaps TRBD1 (6 bases). Germline V gives CDR1 SGHVS, CDR2 FQNEAQ. The V end lost 4 bases, the J end lost 2 bases, and 16 bases lay between the germline ends. There are 16 residues in the CDR3. The CDR3 loop is CASSYTGSLDTDTQYF. The CDR3 DNA is TGTGCCAGCAGCTATACAGGGTCCCTGGACACAGATACGCAGTATTTT. The entire variable domain, with the rest obtained from reference TRBV7-8 and TRBJ2-3, is as follows: GAGVSQSPRYKVAKRGQDVALRCDPISGHVSLFWYQQALGQGPEFLTYFQNEAQLDKSGLPSDRFFAERPEGSVSTLKIQRTQQEDSAVYLCASSYTGSLDTDTQYFGPGTRLTVL.

The chain is built from TRBV5-1 and TRBJ2-3, with a weak D call TRBD1 (6 bases). The V and J ends lost 4 bases and 5 bases respectively, with 17 bases between them. This CDR3 region has 15 residues. Germline loops: CDR1 SGHRS, CDR2 YFSETQ. The DNA for the CDR3 is TGCGCCAGCAGCCCCACGGACAGCCCGAGAGATACGCAGTATTTT. This encodes CASSPTDSPRDTQYF.

This clonotype showed up many times. This chain joins TRBV13 and TRBJ2-3; D unresolved. The CDR3 covers 13 residues. V lost 2 bases to trimming and J lost 1 base, with 4 bases between them. Germline loops: CDR1 PRHDT, CDR2 FYEKMQ (reference sequence). The CDR3 reads CASSLLRTDTQYF. The CDR3 DNA reads TGTGCCAGCAGCTTACTCCGCACAGATACGCAGTATTTT. Full variable domain (rest looked up from reference TRBV13 and TRBJ2-3): AAGVIQSPRHLIKEKRETATLKCYPIPRHDTVYWYQQGPGQDPQFLISFYEKMQSDKGSIPDRFSAQQFSDYHSELNMSSLELGDSALYFCASSLLRTDTQYFGPGTRLTVL.

The genes are TRBV28 and TRBJ2-4, with D possibly called TRBD1 or TRBD2 (5 bases each). Germline V gene sequence: CDR1 MDHEN, CDR2 SYDVKM. V was cut by 3 bases and J by 4 bases, with 22 bases left in between. The CDR3 is 18 amino acids. This CDR3 is CASSFPPSGASLKNIQYF. The CDR3 DNA follows: TGTGCCAGCAGTTTCCCGCCATCCGGGGCAAGCCTAAAAAACATTCAGTACTTC.

This rearrangement joins TRBV6-2 or TRBV6-3 to TRBJ1-4, with D unclear. CDR3 length: 15 amino acids. V was clipped by 5 bases and J by 3 bases, with 13 bases between them. The germline V gene encodes CDR1 MNHEY and CDR2 SVGEGT. The CDR3 protein is CASSLRARPNEKLFF. CDR3 coding DNA: TGTGCCAGCAGTCTTCGAGCGCGCCCTAATGAAAAACTGTTTTTT.

The V and J genes are TRBV6-5 and TRBJ2-1, with 11 bases aligning to TRBD1. V dropped 0 bases and J dropped 0; count of bases not matched to a gene: 10. CDR3 length: 20 amino acids. CDR1 and CDR2 from the germline V gene are MNHEY and SVGAGI. CDR3 nucleotide sequence: TGTGCCAGCAGTTACTCGATTGGGACAGGGGGGATCGGCTCCTACAATGAGCAGTTCTTC. Its protein is CASSYSIGTGGIGSYNEQFF.

The chain employs TRBV15 and TRBJ1-1; unclear D gene. Germline CDR1 LNHNV, CDR2 YYDKDF (reference sequence). V was pared by 4 bases and J by 1 base, with 7 bases between. The CDR3 is made up of 13 amino acids. The CDR3 DNA sequence: TGTGCCACCAGCATTAAGAAGAACACTGAAGCTTTCTTT. Protein sequence: CATSIKKNTEAFF. The full variable domain, with the rest looked up from reference TRBV15 and TRBJ1-1, is DAMVIQNPRYQVTQFGKPVTLSCSQTLNHNVMYWYQQKSSQAPKLLFHYYDKDFNNEADTPDNFQSRRPNTSFCFLDIRSPGLGDTAMYLCATSIKKNTEAFFGQGTRLTVV.